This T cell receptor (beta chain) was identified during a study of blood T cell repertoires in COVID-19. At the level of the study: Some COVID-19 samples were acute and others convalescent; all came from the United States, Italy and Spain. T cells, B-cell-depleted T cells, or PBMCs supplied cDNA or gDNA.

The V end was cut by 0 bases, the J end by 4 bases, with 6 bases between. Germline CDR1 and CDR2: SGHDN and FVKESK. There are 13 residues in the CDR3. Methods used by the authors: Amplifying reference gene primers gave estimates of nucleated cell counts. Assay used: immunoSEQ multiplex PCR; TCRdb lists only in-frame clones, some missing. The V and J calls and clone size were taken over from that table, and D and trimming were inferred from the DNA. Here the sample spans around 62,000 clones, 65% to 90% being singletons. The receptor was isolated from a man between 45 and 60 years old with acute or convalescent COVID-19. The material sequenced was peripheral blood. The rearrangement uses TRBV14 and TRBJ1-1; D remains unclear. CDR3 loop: CASSQDQVTEAFF. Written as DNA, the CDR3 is TGTGCCAGCAGCCAAGATCAGGTCACTGAAGCTTTCTTT.